The entry below gives a single T cell receptor beta chain sequence along with its context. These data originate in a study of blood T cell repertoires in COVID-19. About the research overall: Material from acute and convalescent COVID-19 was sourced from the United States, Italy and Spain.

Libraries were prepared by immunoSEQ multiplex PCR; TCRdb keeps only in-frame clonotypes and omits some of them. The sample yields roughly 100,000 clones, about four fifths seen once. The CDR3 spans 14 residues. The germline gives CDR1 SGHRS, CDR2 YFSETQ. The V end was cut by 0 bases, the J end by 0 bases, with 7 bases between. The sequenced sample consisted of peripheral blood. This receptor was taken from a woman aged 80 or over with acute or convalescent COVID-19. The chain has TRBV5-1 and TRBJ2-7; unclear D gene. CDR3 in amino acids: CASSLGPSSYEQYF. The CDR3 coding sequence is TGCGCCAGCAGCTTGGGCCCCAGCTCCTACGAGCAGTACTTC.